This T cell receptor (beta chain) was identified during a study of blood T cell repertoires in COVID-19. Overall study: Whether acute or convalescent, the COVID-19 samples came from the United States, Italy and Spain.

TCRdb's copy holds only in-frame clones and misses some; the assay was immunoSEQ multiplex PCR. The table has hundreds of thousands of clones, around nine tenths seen once. Recruitment covered about two dozen US areas and drew participants whose ages spanned roughly 18 to 90 years. V lost 4 bases to trimming and J lost 2 bases, with 11 bases between them. Germline-derived CDR1 and CDR2 are KGHDR and SFDVKD. There are 15 residues in the CDR3. This clonotype was sampled from a woman aged 40 to 55 who had recovered from COVID-19. Sequenced material: PBMCs or T cells enriched from blood (not recorded which). This chain uses TRBV24-1 with TRBJ1-5; tentative D call: TRBD1 (5 bases). The CDR3 spells CATSEGHAGNQPQHF. CDR3 DNA sequence: TGTGCCACCAGTGAAGGACATGCCGGCAATCAGCCCCAGCATTTT.